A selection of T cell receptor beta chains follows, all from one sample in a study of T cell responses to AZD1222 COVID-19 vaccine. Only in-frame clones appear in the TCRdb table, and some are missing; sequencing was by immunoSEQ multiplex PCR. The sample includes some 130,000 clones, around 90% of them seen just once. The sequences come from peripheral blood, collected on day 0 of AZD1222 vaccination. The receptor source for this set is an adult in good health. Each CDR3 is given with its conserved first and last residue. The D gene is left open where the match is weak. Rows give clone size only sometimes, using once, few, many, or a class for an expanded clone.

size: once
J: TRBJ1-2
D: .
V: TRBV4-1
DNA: TGCGCCAGCAGCCAAGGATCACAGGGCTATGGCTACACCTTC
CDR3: CASSQGSQGYGYTF

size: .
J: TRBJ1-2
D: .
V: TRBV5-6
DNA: TGTGCCAGCAGCTTGGAGGCTAACTATGGCTACACCTTC
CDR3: CASSLEANYGYTF

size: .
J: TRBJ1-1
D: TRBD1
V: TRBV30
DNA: TGTGCCTGGGGGACAGGTCCAAACATGAACACTGAAGCTTTCTTT
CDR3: CAWGTGPNMNTEAFF

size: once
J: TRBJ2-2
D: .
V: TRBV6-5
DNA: TGTGCCAGCAGTAGGGTTCTCGCGAACACCGGGGAGCTGTTTTTT
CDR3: CASSRVLANTGELFF

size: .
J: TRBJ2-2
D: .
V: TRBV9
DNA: TGTGCCAGCGAGAAGAACACCGGGGAGCTGTTTTTT
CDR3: CASEKNTGELFF

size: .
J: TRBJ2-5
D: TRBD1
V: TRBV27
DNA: TGTGCCAGCAGTTTACTGGGACAGGGAGAAGAGACCCAGTACTTC
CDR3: CASSLLGQGEETQYF

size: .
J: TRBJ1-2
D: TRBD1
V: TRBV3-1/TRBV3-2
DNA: TGTGCCAGCAGCCGACAGGGGGGGACTAACTATGGCTACACCTTC
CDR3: CASSRQGGTNYGYTF

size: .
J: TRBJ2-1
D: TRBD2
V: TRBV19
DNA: TGTGCCAGTAGTCCACTAGCGGGGGCCCCCGGTGAGCAGTTCTTC
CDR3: CASSPLAGAPGEQFF

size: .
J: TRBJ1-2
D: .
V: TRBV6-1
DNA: TGTGCCAGCAGTGAATCCCCAGGAAACTATGGCTACACCTTC
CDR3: CASSESPGNYGYTF

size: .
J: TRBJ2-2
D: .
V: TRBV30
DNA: TGTGCCTGGAGTGAGGGGGGACGCAACACCGGGGAGCTGTTTTTT
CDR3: CAWSEGGRNTGELFF

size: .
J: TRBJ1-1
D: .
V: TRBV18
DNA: TGTGCCAGCTCACCACCCTCCGCTGAAGCTTTCTTT
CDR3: CASSPPSAEAFF

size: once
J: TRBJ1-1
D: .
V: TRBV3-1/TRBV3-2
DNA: TGTGCCAGCAGCCCCTTGGGGGGAACCGGTGAAGCTTTCTTT
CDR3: CASSPLGGTGEAFF

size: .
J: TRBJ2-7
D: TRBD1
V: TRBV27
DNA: TGTGCCAGCAGTTTATCAGTCACAGGGGGGTCCTATCACTACTACGAGCAGTACTTC
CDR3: CASSLSVTGGSYHYYEQYF

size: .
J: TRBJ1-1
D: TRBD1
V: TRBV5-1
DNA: TGCGCCAGCAGCGCGGGACAGGCCACTGAAGCTTTCTTT
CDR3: CASSAGQATEAFF

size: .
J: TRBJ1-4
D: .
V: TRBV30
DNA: TGTGCCTGGAGGCGGGATGGGGCAACTAATGAAAAACTGTTTTTT
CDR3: CAWRRDGATNEKLFF

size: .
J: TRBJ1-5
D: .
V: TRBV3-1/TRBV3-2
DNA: TGTGCCAGCAGCCAAGGGGGGAAAGATCAGCCCCAGCATTTT
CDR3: CASSQGGKDQPQHF

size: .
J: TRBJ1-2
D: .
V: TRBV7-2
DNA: TGTGCCAGCAGCTTACGCGGCGGAGCTAACTATGGCTACACCTTC
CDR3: CASSLRGGANYGYTF

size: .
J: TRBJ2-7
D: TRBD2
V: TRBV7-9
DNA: TGTGCCAGCACCCGGGGGGGAGGAGCCTACGAGCAGTACTTC
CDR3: CASTRGGGAYEQYF

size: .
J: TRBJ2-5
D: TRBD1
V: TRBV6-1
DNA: TGTGCCAGCAGTGAAGCGTGGACAGGTGGCCAAGAGACCCAGTACTTC
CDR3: CASSEAWTGGQETQYF

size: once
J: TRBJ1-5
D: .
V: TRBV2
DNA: TGTGCCAGCAGTGAACGATCTAATCAGCCCCAGCATTTT
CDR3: CASSERSNQPQHF

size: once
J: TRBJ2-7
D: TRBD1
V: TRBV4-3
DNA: TGCGCCAGCAGTCCTGACAGGGGGAAGTACGAGCAGTACTTC
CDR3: CASSPDRGKYEQYF

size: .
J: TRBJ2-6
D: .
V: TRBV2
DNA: TGTGCATTTGTACCGAGGTCGGCTGGGGCCAACGTCCTGACTTTC
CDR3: CAFVPRSAGANVLTF

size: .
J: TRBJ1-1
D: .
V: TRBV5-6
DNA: TGTGCCAGCAGCTTGGGAGGGGCCACTGAAGCTTTCTTT
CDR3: CASSLGGATEAFF

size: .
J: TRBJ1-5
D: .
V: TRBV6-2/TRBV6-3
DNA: TGTGCCAGCAGTAACAATCAGCCCCAGCATTTT
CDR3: CASSNNQPQHF

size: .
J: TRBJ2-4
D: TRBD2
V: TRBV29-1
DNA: TGCAGCGTTCGGGGGGAACCGGGATCACCAAAAAACATTCAGTACTTC
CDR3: CSVRGEPGSPKNIQYF

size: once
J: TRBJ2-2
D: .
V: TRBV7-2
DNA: TGTGCCAGCAGCCCCCTTGCGTCGAACACCGGGGAGCTGTTTTTT
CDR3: CASSPLASNTGELFF

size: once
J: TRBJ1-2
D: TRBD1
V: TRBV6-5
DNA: TGTGCCAGCAGTCAGGGACAGGGAGGTCCCTATGGCTACACCTTC
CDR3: CASSQGQGGPYGYTF

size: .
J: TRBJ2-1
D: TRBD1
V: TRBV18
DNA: TGTGCCAGCTCCACGCCGGGACAGGGTAATGGTGAGCAGTTCTTC
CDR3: CASSTPGQGNGEQFF

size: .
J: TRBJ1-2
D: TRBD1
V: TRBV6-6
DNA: TGTGCCAGCAGAAGGGGACAGAACTATGGCTACACCTTC
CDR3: CASRRGQNYGYTF

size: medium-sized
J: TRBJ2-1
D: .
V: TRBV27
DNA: TGTGCCAGCAGTTTCTCTTATACCAGCTCCTACAATGAGCAGTTCTTC
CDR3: CASSFSYTSSYNEQFF

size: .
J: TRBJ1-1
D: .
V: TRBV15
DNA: TGTGCCACCAGCAGAGATCTTATTCGGGCTTTCTTT
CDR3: CATSRDLIRAFF

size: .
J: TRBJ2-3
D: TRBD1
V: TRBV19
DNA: TGTGCCAGTAGGATACGGGACAGAACAGATACGCAGTATTTT
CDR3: CASRIRDRTDTQYF

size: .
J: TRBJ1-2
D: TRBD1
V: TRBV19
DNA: TGTGCCAGTAGTAGCCCGGGACAGGGGGAATCCGACTACACCTTC
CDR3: CASSSPGQGESDYTF

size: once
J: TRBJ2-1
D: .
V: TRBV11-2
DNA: TGTGCCAGCAGCCCGCAGACAAGAGGACAGTTCTTC
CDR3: CASSPQTRGQFF

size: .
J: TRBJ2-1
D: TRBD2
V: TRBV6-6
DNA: TGTGCCAGCACCCAGGGAGGGAGTTACAATGAGCAGTTCTTC
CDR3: CASTQGGSYNEQFF

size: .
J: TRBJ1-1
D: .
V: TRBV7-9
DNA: TGTGCCAGCAGCTTAGAGACTAGTTTAAACACTGAAGCTTTCTTT
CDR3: CASSLETSLNTEAFF

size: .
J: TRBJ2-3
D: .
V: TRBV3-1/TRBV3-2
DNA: TGTGCCAGCAGCACGGCGGAAACTAGCACAGATACGCAGTATTTT
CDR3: CASSTAETSTDTQYF

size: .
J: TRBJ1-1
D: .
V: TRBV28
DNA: TGTGCCAGCAGTTTAAGGCCAAACACTGAAGCTTTCTTT
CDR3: CASSLRPNTEAFF

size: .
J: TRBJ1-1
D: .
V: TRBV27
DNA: TGTGCCAGCAGGAGGGCCAATGAAGCTTTCTTT
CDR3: CASRRANEAFF

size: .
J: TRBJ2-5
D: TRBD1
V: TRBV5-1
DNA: TGCGCCAGCAGCGTGGCCCTAAGACAGGGAGCGGAGACCCAGTACTTC
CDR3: CASSVALRQGAETQYF

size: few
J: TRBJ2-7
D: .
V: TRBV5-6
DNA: TGTGCCAGCAGCTTTCTAGGGGCCAACTCCTACGAGCAGTACTTC
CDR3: CASSFLGANSYEQYF

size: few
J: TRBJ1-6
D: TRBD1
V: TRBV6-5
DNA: TGTGCCAGCAGGTCCCCCGGGACAGGGGAATCACCCCTCCACTTT
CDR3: CASRSPGTGESPLHF

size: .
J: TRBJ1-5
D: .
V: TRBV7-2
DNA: TGTGCCAGCAGCCTTTCGACAGACAGCCACTTAAATCAGCCCCAGCATTTT
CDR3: CASSLSTDSHLNQPQHF

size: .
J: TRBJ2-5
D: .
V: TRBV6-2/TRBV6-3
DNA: TGTGCCAGCAGTGGGGGGCTCCAAGAGACCCAGTACTTC
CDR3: CASSGGLQETQYF

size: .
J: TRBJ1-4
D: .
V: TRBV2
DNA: TGTGCCAGCAGTGAACAGTTAGGCGGAAAACTGTTTTTT
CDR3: CASSEQLGGKLFF

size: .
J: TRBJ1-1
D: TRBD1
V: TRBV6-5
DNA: TGTGCCAGCAGACAGGGGTCTGAAGCTTTCTTT
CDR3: CASRQGSEAFF

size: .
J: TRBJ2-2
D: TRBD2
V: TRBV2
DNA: TGTGCCAGCAGTGATAAGCTAGCGGGGACCGGGGAGCTGTTTTTT
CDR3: CASSDKLAGTGELFF

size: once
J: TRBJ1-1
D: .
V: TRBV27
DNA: TGTGCCAGCAGTTTAGGGGGGAGCTCTGTTGAAGCTTTCTTT
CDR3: CASSLGGSSVEAFF